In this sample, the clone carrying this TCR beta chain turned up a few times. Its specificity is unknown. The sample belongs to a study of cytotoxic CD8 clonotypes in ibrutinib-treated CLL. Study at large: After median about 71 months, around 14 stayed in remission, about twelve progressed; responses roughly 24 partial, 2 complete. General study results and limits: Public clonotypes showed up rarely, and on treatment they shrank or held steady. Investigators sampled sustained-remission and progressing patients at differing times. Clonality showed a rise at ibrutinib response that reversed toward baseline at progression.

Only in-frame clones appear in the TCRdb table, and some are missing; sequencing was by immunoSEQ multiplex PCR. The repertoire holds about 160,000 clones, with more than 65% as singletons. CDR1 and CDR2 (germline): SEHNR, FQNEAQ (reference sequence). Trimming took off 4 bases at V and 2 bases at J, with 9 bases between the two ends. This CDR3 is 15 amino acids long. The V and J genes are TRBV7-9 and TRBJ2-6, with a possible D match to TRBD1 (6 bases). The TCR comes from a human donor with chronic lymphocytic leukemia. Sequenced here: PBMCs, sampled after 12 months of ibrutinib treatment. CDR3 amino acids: CASSSTGPGANVLTF. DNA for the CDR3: TGTGCCAGCAGCTCCACAGGGCCTGGGGCCAACGTCCTGACTTTC.